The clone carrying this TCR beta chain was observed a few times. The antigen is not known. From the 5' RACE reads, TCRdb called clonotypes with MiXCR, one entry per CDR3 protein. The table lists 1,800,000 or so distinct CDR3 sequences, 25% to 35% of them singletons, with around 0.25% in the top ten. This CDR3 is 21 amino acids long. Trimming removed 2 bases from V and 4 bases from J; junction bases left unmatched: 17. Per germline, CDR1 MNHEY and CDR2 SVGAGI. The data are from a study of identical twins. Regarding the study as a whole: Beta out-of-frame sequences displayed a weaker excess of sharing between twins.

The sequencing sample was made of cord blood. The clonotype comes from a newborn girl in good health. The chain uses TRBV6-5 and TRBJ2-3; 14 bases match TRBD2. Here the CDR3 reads CASSYLSVRGTSGRSADTQYF. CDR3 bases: TGTGCCAGCAGTTACCTTTCGGTCAGGGGGACTAGCGGGAGAAGTGCAGATACGCAGTATTTT.